This T cell receptor beta chain originates from a study of molecular identifiers for immune sequencing clone quantification. Study as a whole: The replicate experiment used RNA from roughly 18,000 or 92,000 naive CD8 cells. This RNA was split into five aliquots, and four of them were sequenced.

The trim removed 4 bases at V and 8 bases at J, leaving 9 bases unmatched. The CDR3 sequence is 15 residues long. Germline V CDR1 and CDR2: SGHRS, YFSETQ. This clonotype has ten or more counts. It was with previously described methods and listed TCR primers that bulk TCR libraries were made. TCRdb recomputed calls from the PCR reads with MiXCR, one row per CDR3 protein. The sample lists tens of thousands of distinct CDR3 sequences; 15% to 20% were seen once. The chain links TRBV5-1 to TRBJ1-4; 9 bases map to TRBD1. This TCR was sampled from a human donor in good health. Some libraries in this study had Jurkat cell RNA spiked in. The sequenced sample was naive CD8+ T cells from blood, with Jurkat cell RNA spiked in. Sample subset: FACS-sorted CD8+CD4-CCR7+CD45RA+ naive T cells. In nucleotides, the CDR3 is TGCGCCAGCAGCGTATCTCCGGGACAGGGCGAAAAACTGTTTTTT. It is translated as CASSVSPGQGEKLFF. Full variable domain (rest looked up from reference TRBV5-1 and TRBJ1-4): KAGVTQTPRYLIKTRGQQVTLSCSPISGHRSVSWYQQTPGQGLQFLFEYFSETQRNKGNFPGRFSGRQFSNSRSEMNVSTLELGDSALYLCASSVSPGQGEKLFFGSGTQLSVL.